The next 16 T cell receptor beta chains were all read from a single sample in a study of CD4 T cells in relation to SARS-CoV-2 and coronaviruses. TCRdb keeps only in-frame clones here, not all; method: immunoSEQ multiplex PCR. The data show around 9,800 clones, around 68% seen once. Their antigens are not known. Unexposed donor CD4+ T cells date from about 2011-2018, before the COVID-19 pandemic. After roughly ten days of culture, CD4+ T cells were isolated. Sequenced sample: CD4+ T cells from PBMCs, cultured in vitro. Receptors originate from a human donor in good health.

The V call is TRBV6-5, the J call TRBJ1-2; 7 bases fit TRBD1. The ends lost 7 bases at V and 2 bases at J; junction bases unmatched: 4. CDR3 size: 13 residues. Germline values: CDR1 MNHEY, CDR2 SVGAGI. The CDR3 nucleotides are TGTGCCAGCAAACCGGGACAGAACTATGGCTACACCTTC. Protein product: CASKPGQNYGYTF.

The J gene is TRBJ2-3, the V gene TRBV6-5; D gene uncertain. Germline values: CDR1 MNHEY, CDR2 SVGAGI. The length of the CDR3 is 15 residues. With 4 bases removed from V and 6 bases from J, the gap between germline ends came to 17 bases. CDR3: CASSWSRVLADTQYF. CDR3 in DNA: TGTGCCAGCAGTTGGTCTAGAGTGCTCGCGGATACGCAGTATTTT.

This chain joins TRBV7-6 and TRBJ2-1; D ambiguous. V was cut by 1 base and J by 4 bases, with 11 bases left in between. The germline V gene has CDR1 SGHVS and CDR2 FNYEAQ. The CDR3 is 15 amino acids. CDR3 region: CASSLGHFGYNEQFF. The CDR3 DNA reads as TGTGCCAGCAGCTTAGGGCACTTCGGGTACAATGAGCAGTTCTTC.

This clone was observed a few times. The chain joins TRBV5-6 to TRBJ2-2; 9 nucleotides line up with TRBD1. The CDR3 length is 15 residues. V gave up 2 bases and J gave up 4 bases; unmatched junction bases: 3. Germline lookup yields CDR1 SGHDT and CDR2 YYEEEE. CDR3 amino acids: CASSFRDRVTGELFF. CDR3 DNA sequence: TGTGCCAGCAGCTTCCGGGACAGGGTCACCGGGGAGCTGTTTTTT.

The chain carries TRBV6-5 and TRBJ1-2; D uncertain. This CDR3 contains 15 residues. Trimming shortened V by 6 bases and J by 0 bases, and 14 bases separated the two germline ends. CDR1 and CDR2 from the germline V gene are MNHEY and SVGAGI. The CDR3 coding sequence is TGTGCCAGCAGACAAAGCAGCCAGACTAACTATGGCTACACCTTC. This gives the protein CASRQSSQTNYGYTF.

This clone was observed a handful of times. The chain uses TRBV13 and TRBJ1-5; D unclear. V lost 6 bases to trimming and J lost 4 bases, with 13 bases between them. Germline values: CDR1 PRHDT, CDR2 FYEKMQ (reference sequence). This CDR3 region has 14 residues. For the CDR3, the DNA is TGTGCCAGCAGTATAGGCGGGCTAAATCAGCCCCAGCATTTT. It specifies CASSIGGLNQPQHF.

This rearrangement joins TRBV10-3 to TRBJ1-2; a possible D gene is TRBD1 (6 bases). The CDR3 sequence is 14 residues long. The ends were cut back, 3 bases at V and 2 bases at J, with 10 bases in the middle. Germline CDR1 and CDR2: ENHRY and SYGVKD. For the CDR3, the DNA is TGTGCCATCAGTGAATGGGGGGGCAACTATGGCTACACCTTC. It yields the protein CAISEWGGNYGYTF.

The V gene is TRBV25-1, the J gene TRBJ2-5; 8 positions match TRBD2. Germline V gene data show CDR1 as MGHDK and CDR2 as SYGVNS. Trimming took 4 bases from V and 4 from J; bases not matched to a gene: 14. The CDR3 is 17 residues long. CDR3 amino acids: CASSAAPGGEGGETQYF. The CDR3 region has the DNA TGTGCCAGCAGTGCCGCTCCGGGGGGGGAAGGTGGAGAGACCCAGTACTTC.

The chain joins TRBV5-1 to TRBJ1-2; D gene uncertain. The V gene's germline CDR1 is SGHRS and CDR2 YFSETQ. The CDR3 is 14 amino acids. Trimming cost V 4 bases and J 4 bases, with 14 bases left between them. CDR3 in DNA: TGCGCCAGCAGCGATGGGATGACTGGCTATGGCTACACCTTC. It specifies CASSDGMTGYGYTF.

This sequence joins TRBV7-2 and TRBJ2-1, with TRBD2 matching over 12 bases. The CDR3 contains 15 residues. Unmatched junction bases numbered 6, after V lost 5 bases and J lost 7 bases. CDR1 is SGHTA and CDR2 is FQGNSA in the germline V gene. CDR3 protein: CASSPGLAGGNEQFF. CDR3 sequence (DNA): TGTGCCAGCAGCCCTGGGCTAGCGGGGGGGAATGAGCAGTTCTTC.

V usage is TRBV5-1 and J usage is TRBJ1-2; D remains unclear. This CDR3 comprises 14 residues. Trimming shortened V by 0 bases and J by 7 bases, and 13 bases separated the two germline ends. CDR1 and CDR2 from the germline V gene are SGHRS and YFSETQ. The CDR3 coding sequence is TGCGCCAGCAGCTTGGTTGGCACTTCGGGTGGCTACACCTTC. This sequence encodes CASSLVGTSGGYTF.

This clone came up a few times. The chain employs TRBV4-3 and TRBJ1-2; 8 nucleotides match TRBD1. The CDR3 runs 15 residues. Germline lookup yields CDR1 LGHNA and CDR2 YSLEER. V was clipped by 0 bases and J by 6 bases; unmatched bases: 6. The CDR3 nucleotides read TGCGCCAGCAGCCAAGATCTCAGGGGGCGAAATGGCTACACCTTC. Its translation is CASSQDLRGRNGYTF.

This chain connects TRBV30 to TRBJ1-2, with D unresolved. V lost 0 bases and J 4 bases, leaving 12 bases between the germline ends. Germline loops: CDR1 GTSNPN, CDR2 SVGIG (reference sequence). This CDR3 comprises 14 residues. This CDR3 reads CAWSVQAPAYGYTF. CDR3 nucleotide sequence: TGTGCCTGGAGTGTCCAGGCGCCTGCCTATGGCTACACCTTC.

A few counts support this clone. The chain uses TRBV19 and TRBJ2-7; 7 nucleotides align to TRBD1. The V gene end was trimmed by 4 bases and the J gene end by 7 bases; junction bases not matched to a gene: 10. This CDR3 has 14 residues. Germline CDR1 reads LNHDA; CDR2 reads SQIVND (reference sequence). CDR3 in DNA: TGTGCCAGTAGTACACAGACAGGGATAGGAGAGCAGTACTTC. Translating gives CASSTQTGIGEQYF.

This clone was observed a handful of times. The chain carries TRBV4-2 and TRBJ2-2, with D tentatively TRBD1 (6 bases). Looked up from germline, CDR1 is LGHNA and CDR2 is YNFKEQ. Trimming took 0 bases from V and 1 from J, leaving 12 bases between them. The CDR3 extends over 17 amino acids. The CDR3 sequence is CASSQDAGRGNTGELFF. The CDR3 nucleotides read TGTGCCAGCAGCCAAGATGCGGGCAGGGGGAACACCGGGGAGCTGTTTTTT.

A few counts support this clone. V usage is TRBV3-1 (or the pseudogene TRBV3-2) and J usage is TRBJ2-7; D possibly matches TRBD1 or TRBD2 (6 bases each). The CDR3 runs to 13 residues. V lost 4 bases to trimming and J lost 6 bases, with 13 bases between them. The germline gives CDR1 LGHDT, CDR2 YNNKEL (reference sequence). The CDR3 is CASSPRGGGEQYF. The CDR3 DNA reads TGTGCCAGCAGCCCTCGAGGGGGAGGCGAGCAGTACTTC.